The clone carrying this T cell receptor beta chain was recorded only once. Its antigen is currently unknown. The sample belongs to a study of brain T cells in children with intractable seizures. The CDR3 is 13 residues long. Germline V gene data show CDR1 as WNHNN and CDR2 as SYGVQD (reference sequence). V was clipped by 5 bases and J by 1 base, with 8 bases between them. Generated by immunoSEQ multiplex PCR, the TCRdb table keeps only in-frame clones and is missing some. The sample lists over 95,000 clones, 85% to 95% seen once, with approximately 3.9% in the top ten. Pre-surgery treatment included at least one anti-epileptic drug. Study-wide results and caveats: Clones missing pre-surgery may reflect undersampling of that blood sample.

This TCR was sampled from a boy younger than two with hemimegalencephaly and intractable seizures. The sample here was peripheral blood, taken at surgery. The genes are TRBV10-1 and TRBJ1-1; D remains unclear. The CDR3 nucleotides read TGCGCCAGCAGTTACAAGAGGAACACTGAAGCTTTCTTT. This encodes CASSYKRNTEAFF.